This T cell receptor beta chain was observed in a study of T cells in Graves' hyperthyroidism and ophthalmopathy. This clonotype was seen at least ten times. One junction end disagrees with the germline gene, perhaps due to a read error. Per the germline V gene, CDR1 is SNHLY and CDR2 is FYNNEI. The CDR3 spans 14 residues. The investigators amplified TCR beta CDR3 regions from RNA transcripts. First-round RT-PCR with HTBI primers amplified the TCR CDR3 region. TCRdb re-called the multiplex PCR reads with MiXCR, one entry per CDR3 protein. The sample has 200,000 to 250,000 distinct CDR3 sequences, approximately 24% seen once; the top ten hold approximately 35%.

The genes are TRBV2 and TRBJ2-7; TRBD1 matches at 8 bases. Sequenced sample: blood. The TCR comes from a woman between 35 and 50 years old with Graves' ophthalmopathy. This chain's CDR3 is CACSVQRQGYEQYF. For the CDR3, the DNA is TGTGCCTGCAGTGTTCAGAGACAGGGGTACGAGCAGTACTTC.